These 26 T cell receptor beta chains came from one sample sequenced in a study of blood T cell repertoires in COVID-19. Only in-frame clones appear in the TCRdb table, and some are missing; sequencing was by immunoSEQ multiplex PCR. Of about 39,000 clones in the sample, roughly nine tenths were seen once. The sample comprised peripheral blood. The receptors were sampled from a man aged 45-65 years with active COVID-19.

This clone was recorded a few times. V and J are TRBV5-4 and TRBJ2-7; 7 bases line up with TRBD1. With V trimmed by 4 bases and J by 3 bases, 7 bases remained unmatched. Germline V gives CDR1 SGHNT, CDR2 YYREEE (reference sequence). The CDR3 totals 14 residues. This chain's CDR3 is CASSPFGQDYEQYF. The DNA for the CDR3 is TGTGCCAGCAGCCCGTTCGGACAGGACTACGAGCAGTACTTC. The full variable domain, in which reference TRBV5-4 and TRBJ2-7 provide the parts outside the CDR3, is ETGVTQSPTHLIKTRGQQVTLRCSSQSGHNTVSWYQQALGQGPQFIFQYYREEENGRGNFPPRFSGLQFPNYSSELNVNALELDDSALYLCASSPFGQDYEQYFGPGTRLTVT.

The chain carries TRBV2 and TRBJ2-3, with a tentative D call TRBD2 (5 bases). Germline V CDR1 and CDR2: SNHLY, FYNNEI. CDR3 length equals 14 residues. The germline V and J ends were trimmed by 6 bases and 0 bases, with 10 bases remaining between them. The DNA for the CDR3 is TGTGCCAGCAGAACGGACTTCAGCACAGATACGCAGTATTTT. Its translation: CASRTDFSTDTQYF.

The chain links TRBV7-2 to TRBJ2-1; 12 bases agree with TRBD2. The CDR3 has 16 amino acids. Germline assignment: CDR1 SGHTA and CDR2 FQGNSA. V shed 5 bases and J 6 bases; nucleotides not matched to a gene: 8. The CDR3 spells CASSPKRLAGANEQFF. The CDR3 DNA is TGTGCCAGCAGCCCCAAGAGACTAGCGGGAGCCAATGAGCAGTTCTTC.

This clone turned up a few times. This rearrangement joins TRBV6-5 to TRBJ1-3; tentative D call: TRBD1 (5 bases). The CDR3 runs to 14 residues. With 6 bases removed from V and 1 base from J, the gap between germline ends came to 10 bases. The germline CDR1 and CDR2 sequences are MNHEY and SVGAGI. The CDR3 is CASSPGSSGNTIYF. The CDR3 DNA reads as TGTGCCAGCAGCCCAGGGTCATCTGGAAACACCATATATTTT.

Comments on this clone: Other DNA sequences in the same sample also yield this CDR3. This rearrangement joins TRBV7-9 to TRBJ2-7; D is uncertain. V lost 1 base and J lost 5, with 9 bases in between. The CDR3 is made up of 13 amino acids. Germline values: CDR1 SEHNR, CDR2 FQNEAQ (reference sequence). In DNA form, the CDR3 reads TGTGCCAGCAGCTTAGTTGGCGGAAACGAGCAGTACTTC. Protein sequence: CASSLVGGNEQYF.

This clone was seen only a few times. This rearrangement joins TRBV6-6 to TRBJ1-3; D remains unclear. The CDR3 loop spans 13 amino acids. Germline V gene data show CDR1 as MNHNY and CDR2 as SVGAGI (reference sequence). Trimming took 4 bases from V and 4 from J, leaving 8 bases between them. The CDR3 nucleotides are TGTGCCAGCAGTTCCCCGGGAGGAAACACCATATATTTT. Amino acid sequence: CASSSPGGNTIYF.

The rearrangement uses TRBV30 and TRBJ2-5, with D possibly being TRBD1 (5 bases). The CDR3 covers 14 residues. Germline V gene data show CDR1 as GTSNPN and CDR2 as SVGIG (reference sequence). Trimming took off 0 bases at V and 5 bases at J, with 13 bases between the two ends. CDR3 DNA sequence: TGTGCCTGGAGTGTAGGTGGGGCCGGGGAGACCCAGTACTTC. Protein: CAWSVGGAGETQYF.

In nucleotides, the CDR3 is TGTGCCAGCAGCTTGGTGGACAGGTCCTCCTACGAGCAGTACTTC. This sequence encodes CASSLVDRSSYEQYF. This chain connects TRBV5-6 to TRBJ2-7, with 7 bases aligning to TRBD1. The CDR3 loop spans 15 amino acids. CDR1 SGHDT and CDR2 YYEEEE come from the germline V gene. The V and J ends lost 0 bases and 0 bases, in that order; junction bases with no gene match: 3.

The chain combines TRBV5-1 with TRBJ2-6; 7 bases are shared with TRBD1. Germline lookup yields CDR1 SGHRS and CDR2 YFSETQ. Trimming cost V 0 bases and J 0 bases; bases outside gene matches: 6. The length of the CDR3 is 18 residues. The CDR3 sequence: CASSLAGQANSGANVLTF. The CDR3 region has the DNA TGCGCCAGCAGCTTGGCAGGACAGGCAAACTCTGGGGCCAACGTCCTGACTTTC.

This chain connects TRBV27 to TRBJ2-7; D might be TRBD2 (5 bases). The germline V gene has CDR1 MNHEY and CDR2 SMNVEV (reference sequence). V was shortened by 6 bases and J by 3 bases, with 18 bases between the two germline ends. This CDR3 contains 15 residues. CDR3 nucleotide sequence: TGTGCCAGCAGACGCCTTACGGGGTCGGGCTACGAGCAGTACTTC. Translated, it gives CASRRLTGSGYEQYF.

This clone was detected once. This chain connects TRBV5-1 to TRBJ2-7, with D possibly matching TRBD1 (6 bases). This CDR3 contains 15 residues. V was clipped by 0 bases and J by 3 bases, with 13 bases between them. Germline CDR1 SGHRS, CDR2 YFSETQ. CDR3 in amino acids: CASSLVRDNRYEQYF. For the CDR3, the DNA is TGCGCCAGCAGCTTGGTCCGGGACAACCGCTACGAGCAGTACTTC. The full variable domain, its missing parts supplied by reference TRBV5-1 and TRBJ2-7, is KAGVTQTPRYLIKTRGQQVTLSCSPISGHRSVSWYQQTPGQGLQFLFEYFSETQRNKGNFPGRFSGRQFSNSRSEMNVSTLELGDSALYLCASSLVRDNRYEQYFGPGTRLTVT.

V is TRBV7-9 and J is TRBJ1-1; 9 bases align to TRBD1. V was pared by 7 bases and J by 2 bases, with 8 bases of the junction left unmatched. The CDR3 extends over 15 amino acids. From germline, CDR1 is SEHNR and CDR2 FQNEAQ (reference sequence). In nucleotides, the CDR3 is TGTGCCAGCACTAGACAGGGGGATTATAACACTGAAGCTTTCTTT. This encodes CASTRQGDYNTEAFF.

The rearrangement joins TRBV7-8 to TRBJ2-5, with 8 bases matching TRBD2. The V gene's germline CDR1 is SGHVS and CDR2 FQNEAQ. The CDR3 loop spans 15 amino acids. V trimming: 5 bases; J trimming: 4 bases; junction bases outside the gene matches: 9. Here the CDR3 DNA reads TGTGCCAGCAGCCAGCCGCTAGCGGGTACAGAGACCCAGTACTTC. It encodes CASSQPLAGTETQYF. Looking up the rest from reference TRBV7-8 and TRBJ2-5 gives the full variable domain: GAGVSQSPRYKVAKRGQDVALRCDPISGHVSLFWYQQALGQGPEFLTYFQNEAQLDKSGLPSDRFFAERPEGSVSTLKIQRTQQEDSAVYLCASSQPLAGTETQYFGPGTRLLVL.

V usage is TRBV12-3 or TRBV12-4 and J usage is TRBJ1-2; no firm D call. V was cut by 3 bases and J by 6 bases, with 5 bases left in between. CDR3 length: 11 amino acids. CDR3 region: CASSLADGYTF. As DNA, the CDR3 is TGTGCCAGCAGTTTGGCAGATGGCTACACCTTC.

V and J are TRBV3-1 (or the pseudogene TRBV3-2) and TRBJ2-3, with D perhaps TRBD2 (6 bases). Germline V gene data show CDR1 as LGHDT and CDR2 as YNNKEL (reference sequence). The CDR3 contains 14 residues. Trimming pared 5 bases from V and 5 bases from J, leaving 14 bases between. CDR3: CASSLGGPGDTQYF. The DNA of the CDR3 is TGTGCCAGCAGCTTGGGGGGTCCCGGAGATACGCAGTATTTT.

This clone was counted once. The CDR3 loop reads CASSYVADTQYF. In DNA form, the CDR3 reads TGTGCCAGCAGTTACGTCGCAGATACGCAGTATTTT. The rearrangement joins TRBV6-2 or TRBV6-3 to TRBJ2-3; D is undetermined. The ends were cut back, 2 bases at V and 4 bases at J, with 4 bases in the middle. The CDR3 consists of 12 residues. The germline CDR1 and CDR2 sequences are MNHEY and SVGEGT.

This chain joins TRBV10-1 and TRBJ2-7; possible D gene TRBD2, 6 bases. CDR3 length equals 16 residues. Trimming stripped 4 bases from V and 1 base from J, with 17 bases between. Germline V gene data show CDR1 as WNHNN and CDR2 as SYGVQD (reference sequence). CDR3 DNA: TGCGCCAGCAGTGGGCCATCCCTAGCGAATTCCTACGAGCAGTACTTC. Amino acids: CASSGPSLANSYEQYF.

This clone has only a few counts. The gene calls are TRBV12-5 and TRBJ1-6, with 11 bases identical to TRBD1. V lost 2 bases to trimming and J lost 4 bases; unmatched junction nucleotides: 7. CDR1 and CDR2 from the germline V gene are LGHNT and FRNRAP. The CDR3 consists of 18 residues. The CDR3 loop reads CASGLPPGTGGYNSPLHF. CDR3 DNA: TGTGCTAGTGGTTTGCCCCCCGGGACAGGGGGGTATAATTCACCCCTCCACTTT.

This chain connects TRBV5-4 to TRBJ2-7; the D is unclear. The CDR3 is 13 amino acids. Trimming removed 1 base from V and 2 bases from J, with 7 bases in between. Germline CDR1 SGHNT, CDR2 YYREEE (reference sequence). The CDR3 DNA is TGTGCCAGCAGCTTGTGGCAGGCCTACGAGCAGTACTTC. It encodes CASSLWQAYEQYF.

In DNA form, the CDR3 reads TGTGCCAGTAGGTTGCAGGCCCGTGGGAATGAAAAACTGTTTTTT. Encoded protein: CASRLQARGNEKLFF. The chain carries TRBV19 and TRBJ1-4; D gene uncertain. The CDR3 covers 15 residues. From germline, CDR1 is LNHDA and CDR2 SQIVND (reference sequence). V gave up 6 bases and J gave up 5 bases, with 16 bases separating them.

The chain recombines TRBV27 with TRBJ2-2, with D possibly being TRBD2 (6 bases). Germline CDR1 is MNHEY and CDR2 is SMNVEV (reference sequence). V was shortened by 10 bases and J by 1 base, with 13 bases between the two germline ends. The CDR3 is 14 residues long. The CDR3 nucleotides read TGTGCCACAAGGGCGGGACGGAACACCGGGGAGCTGTTTTTT. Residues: CATRAGRNTGELFF.

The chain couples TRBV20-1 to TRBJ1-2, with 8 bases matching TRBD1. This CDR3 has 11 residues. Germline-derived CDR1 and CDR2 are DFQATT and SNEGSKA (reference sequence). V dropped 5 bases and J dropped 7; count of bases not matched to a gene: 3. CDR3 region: CSAETGVGYTF. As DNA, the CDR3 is TGCAGTGCTGAGACAGGGGTTGGCTACACCTTC.

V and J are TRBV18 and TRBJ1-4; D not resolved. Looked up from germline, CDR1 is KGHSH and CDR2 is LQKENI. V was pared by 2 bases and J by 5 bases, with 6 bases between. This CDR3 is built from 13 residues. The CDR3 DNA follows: TGTGCCAGCTCACCAAATAAAAATGAAAAACTGTTTTTT. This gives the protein CASSPNKNEKLFF. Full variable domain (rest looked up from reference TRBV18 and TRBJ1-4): NAGVMQNPRHLVRRRGQEARLRCSPMKGHSHVYWYRQLPEEGLKFMVYLQKENIIDESGMPKERFSAEFPKEGPSILRIQQVVRGDSAAYFCASSPNKNEKLFFGSGTQLSVL.

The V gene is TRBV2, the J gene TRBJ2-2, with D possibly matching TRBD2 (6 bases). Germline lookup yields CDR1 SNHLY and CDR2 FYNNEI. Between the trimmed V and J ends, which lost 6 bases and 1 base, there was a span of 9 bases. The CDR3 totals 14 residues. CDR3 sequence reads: CASRPGVNTGELFF. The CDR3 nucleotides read TGTGCCAGCAGACCGGGAGTGAACACCGGGGAGCTGTTTTTT.

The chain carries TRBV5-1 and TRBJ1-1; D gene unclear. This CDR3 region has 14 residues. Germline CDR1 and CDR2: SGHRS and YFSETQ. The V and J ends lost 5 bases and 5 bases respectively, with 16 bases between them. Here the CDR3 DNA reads TGCGCCAGCAGAGAGAATACAGTGGCAACTGAAGCTTTCTTT. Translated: CASRENTVATEAFF.

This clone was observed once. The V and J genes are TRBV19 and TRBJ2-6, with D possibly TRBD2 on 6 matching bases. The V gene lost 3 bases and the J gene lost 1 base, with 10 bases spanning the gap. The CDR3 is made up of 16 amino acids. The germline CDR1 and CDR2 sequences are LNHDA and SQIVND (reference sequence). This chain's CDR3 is CASSIDGGSGANVLTF. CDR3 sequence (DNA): TGTGCCAGTAGTATCGACGGAGGGTCTGGGGCCAACGTCCTGACTTTC.